This entry lists 25 T cell receptor beta chains sequenced from one sample in a study of T cells after yellow fever vaccination. Each CDR3 protein gets one entry after TCRdb re-called the 5' RACE reads with MiXCR. The top ten clones hold just under 25% of a sample with over 250,000 distinct CDR3 sequences, 4.1% of them seen once. Sequences were derived from PBMCs, sampled 5 days after the yellow fever booster vaccination. Every receptor here comes from a man between 18 and 35 years old who received the YFV17D yellow fever vaccine.

In its sample, this clonotype was seen a few times. J is TRBJ2-1 and V is TRBV18, with D perhaps matching TRBD1 or TRBD2 (5 bases each). Between the trimmed V and J ends, which lost 2 bases and 4 bases, there was a span of 21 bases. The CDR3 is 18 amino acids. In germline, CDR1 is KGHSH, CDR2 LQKENI. CDR3 in amino acids: CASSPKGQGPTSYNEQFF. CDR3 DNA sequence: TGTGCCAGCTCACCAAAAGGCCAGGGACCGACTTCTTACAATGAGCAGTTCTTC.

The table lists this clonotype with a few counts. The chain recombines TRBV20-1 with TRBJ2-2, with 9 bases that match TRBD1. With V trimmed by 4 bases and J by 1 base, 10 bases remained unmatched. The CDR3 runs to 17 residues. Germline loops: CDR1 DFQATT, CDR2 SNEGSKA (reference sequence). The DNA of the CDR3 is TGCAGTGCTATCCCTACTTGGGGACAGGGGAACACCGGGGAGCTGTTTTTT. The encoded protein is CSAIPTWGQGNTGELFF.

There are many counts of this clonotype. This chain connects TRBV5-1 to TRBJ2-7, with unresolved D. This CDR3 region has 13 residues. Germline V lookup: CDR1 SGHRS, CDR2 YFSETQ. V was trimmed by 1 base and J by 2 bases, leaving 7 bases between them. CDR3: CASSLPGTYEQYF. The CDR3 region has the DNA TGCGCCAGCAGCTTGCCAGGAACCTACGAGCAGTACTTC.

This clonotype occurred many times. The chain carries TRBV4-2 and TRBJ2-5; 11 bases agree with TRBD2. The germline V gene has CDR1 LGHNA and CDR2 YNFKEQ. There are 16 residues in the CDR3. V was pared by 4 bases and J by 5 bases, with 9 bases of the junction left unmatched. The CDR3 sequence: CASSPGLAGLSETQYF. The CDR3 DNA follows: TGTGCCAGCAGCCCCGGACTAGCGGGCCTTTCGGAGACCCAGTACTTC.

This clonotype was seen a few times. J is TRBJ1-1 and V is TRBV7-9, with D possibly matching TRBD1 (6 bases). The V and J ends lost 5 bases and 5 bases respectively, with 9 bases between them. CDR1 is SEHNR, CDR2 FQNEAQ, per germline (reference sequence). The CDR3 has 12 amino acids. The CDR3 DNA sequence: TGTGCCAGCAGCGCCGGACAGACTGAAGCTTTCTTT. Its translation is CASSAGQTEAFF.

This clonotype came up a few times. The V call is TRBV28, the J call TRBJ2-5; no clear D gene. The length of the CDR3 is 16 residues. V was shortened by 3 bases and J by 2 bases, with 16 bases between the two germline ends. Germline values: CDR1 MDHEN, CDR2 SYDVKM. CDR3 DNA: TGTGCCAGCAGTTTTTATGTCAGCGAAGTTCAAGAGACCCAGTACTTC. This translates into CASSFYVSEVQETQYF. The entire variable domain, with the rest obtained from reference TRBV28 and TRBJ2-5, is as follows: DVKVTQSSRYLVKRTGEKVFLECVQDMDHENMFWYRQDPGLGLRLIYFSYDVKMKEKGDIPEGYSVSREKKERFSLILESASTNQTSMYLCASSFYVSEVQETQYFGPGTRLLVL.

J is TRBJ2-7 and V is TRBV7-6; possibly TRBD2 for D (6 bases). Trimming stripped 4 bases from V and 5 bases from J, with 12 bases between. CDR3 length: 13 amino acids. CDR1 is SGHVS and CDR2 is FNYEAQ in the germline V gene. CDR3 protein: CASSSTSRHEQYF. Written as DNA, the CDR3 is TGTGCCAGCAGCTCGACTAGTCGCCACGAGCAGTACTTC.

This clonotype appeared many times. The CDR3 DNA reads TGTGCCAGCAGCGGCGGGGGGTTCATGAGTACGCAGTATTTT. Translated: CASSGGGFMSTQYF. This chain connects TRBV9 to TRBJ2-3, with 8 positions matching TRBD2. The CDR3 sequence is 14 residues long. Germline V gene lookup returns CDR1 SGDLS and CDR2 YYNGEE. Germline trimming cut 3 bases from V and 8 bases from J; bases unmatched to any gene: 8.

This clonotype was seen repeatedly, ten times or more. This chain connects TRBV6-5 to TRBJ2-7; D not resolved. Germline V gene sequence: CDR1 MNHEY, CDR2 SVGAGI. Between the trimmed V and J ends, which lost 5 bases and 6 bases, there was a span of 14 bases. The CDR3 runs 13 residues. This CDR3 is CASSPLVLGEQYF. DNA of the CDR3: TGTGCCAGCAGTCCCCTGGTCTTGGGCGAGCAGTACTTC.

The chain combines TRBV24-1 with TRBJ2-3, with D tentatively TRBD2 (6 bases). CDR3 length equals 16 residues. Germline V gene data show CDR1 as KGHDR and CDR2 as SFDVKD. V dropped 3 bases and J dropped 5 bases, with 17 bases sitting between them. CDR3 sequence (DNA): TGTGCCACCAGTGATCCCCCGGGCCAGGGAGGAGATACGCAGTATTTT. This translates into CATSDPPGQGGDTQYF.

This clonotype was seen a few times. The rearrangement joins TRBV5-4 to TRBJ1-3; possibly TRBD1 for D (5 bases). Germline values: CDR1 SGHNT, CDR2 YYREEE (reference sequence). Trimming cost V 3 bases and J 4 bases, with 11 bases left between them. The CDR3 is made up of 14 amino acids. The CDR3: CASSSGPPGNTIYF. For the CDR3, the DNA is TGTGCCAGCAGCTCGGGACCCCCCGGAAACACCATATATTTT.

This clonotype was seen more than once but under ten times. J is TRBJ2-5 and V is TRBV5-8, with 12 bases that match TRBD2. This CDR3 spans 15 amino acids. After removal of 3 bases from V and 2 bases from J, the junction contained 2 bases not matched to a gene. From germline, CDR1 is SGHTS and CDR2 YDEGEE. This chain's CDR3 is CASSSSGGGQETQYF. The DNA for the CDR3 is TGTGCCAGCAGCTCTAGCGGGGGGGGACAAGAGACCCAGTACTTC. Full variable domain (outside the CDR3, taken from reference TRBV5-8 and TRBJ2-5): EAGVTQSPTHLIKTRGQQATLRCSPISGHTSVYWYQQALGLGLQFLLWYDEGEERNRGNFPPRFSGRQFPNYSSELNVNALELEDSALYLCASSSSGGGQETQYFGPGTRLLVL.

V usage is TRBV9 and J usage is TRBJ1-2, with D unclear. V gave up 3 bases and J gave up 0 bases, with 12 bases separating them. This CDR3 spans 15 amino acids. The germline V gene has CDR1 SGDLS and CDR2 YYNGEE. The CDR3 is CASSGLVGSNYGYTF. CDR3 bases: TGTGCCAGCAGCGGGCTAGTCGGATCTAACTATGGCTACACCTTC.

This clonotype appeared a few times. The chain recombines TRBV24-1 with TRBJ2-3; 7 bases line up with TRBD1. The CDR3 contains 16 residues. The trim removed 4 bases at V and 3 bases at J, leaving 9 bases unmatched. In germline, CDR1 is KGHDR, CDR2 SFDVKD. The CDR3 spells CATSDPDRLSTDTQYF. The CDR3 coding sequence is TGTGCCACCAGTGACCCGGACAGGCTATCTACAGATACGCAGTATTTT.

The chain's CDR3 is CASSLTGGRELFF. The CDR3 DNA reads TGTGCCAGCAGTTTAACAGGGGGCAGGGAGCTGTTTTTT. This chain joins TRBV25-1 and TRBJ2-2, with 9 bases fitting TRBD1. The V segment lost 5 bases and the J segment 9 bases; nucleotides outside the gene matches: 4. CDR1 and CDR2 from the germline V gene are MGHDK and SYGVNS. The CDR3 spans 13 residues.

This clonotype was picked up a small number of times. This CDR3 reads CSARADGRVRLNTEAFF. CDR3 bases: TGCAGTGCTAGAGCTGACGGCAGGGTTAGACTGAACACTGAAGCTTTCTTT. The genes are TRBV20-1 and TRBJ1-1, with a weak D call TRBD1 (5 bases). CDR1 DFQATT and CDR2 SNEGSKA come from the germline V gene (reference sequence). Trimming took 1 base from V and 0 from J, leaving 18 bases between them. CDR3 length: 17 amino acids.

J is TRBJ2-1 and V is TRBV11-2; D is ambiguous. Germline V gene sequence: CDR1 SGHAT, CDR2 FQNNGV. Trimming left V 2 bases short and J 0 bases short, with 5 bases between. This CDR3 is built from 14 residues. Here the CDR3 DNA reads TGTGCCAGCAGCTTAATGAACTCCTACAATGAGCAGTTCTTC. Translated: CASSLMNSYNEQFF.

The V call is TRBV5-1, the J call TRBJ2-5; 10 positions match TRBD1. Germline V gene sequence: CDR1 SGHRS, CDR2 YFSETQ. Unmatched junction bases numbered 6, after V lost 5 bases and J lost 5 bases. The CDR3 totals 14 residues. For the CDR3, the DNA is TGCGCCAGCAGGTTGACAGGGGGCCATGAGACCCAGTACTTC. Translating gives CASRLTGGHETQYF.

This chain joins TRBV7-6 and TRBJ1-1; 11 positions match TRBD1. The CDR3 is 15 residues long. Germline loops: CDR1 SGHVS, CDR2 FNYEAQ. The junction had 5 bases not matched to a gene; V was cut back by 5 bases and J by 3 bases. The CDR3 protein is CASSLGQGADTEAFF. In DNA, the CDR3 is TGTGCCAGCAGCCTAGGACAGGGGGCGGACACTGAAGCTTTCTTT. Based on the CDR3 plus reference TRBV7-6 and TRBJ1-1, the full variable domain is GAGVSQSPRYKVTKRGQDVALRCDPISGHVSLYWYRQALGQGPEFLTYFNYEAQQDKSGLPNDRFSAERPEGSISTLTIQRTEQRDSAMYRCASSLGQGADTEAFFGQGTRLTVV.

This chain uses TRBV25-1 with TRBJ2-4; 9 bases map to TRBD2. The trim removed 2 bases at V and 4 bases at J, leaving 3 bases unmatched. The CDR3 loop spans 15 amino acids. Looked up from germline, CDR1 is MGHDK and CDR2 is SYGVNS. The CDR3: CASSEAGGRKNIQYF. The CDR3 nucleotides read TGTGCCAGCAGTGAAGCGGGGGGGCGGAAAAACATTCAGTACTTC.

This clonotype has a handful of counts. This chain connects TRBV28 to TRBJ2-7; the match to TRBD1 covers 7 bases. V shed 5 bases and J 2 bases; nucleotides not matched to a gene: 15. In germline, CDR1 is MDHEN, CDR2 SYDVKM. This CDR3 has 17 amino acids. The CDR3 spells CASSPSLTGSHTYEQYV. The CDR3 region has the DNA TGTGCCAGCAGTCCCTCATTGACAGGGTCCCACACCTACGAGCAGTACGTC.

The chain combines TRBV7-2 with TRBJ1-1, with a tentative D call TRBD1 (5 bases). In germline, CDR1 is SGHTA, CDR2 FQGNSA. The CDR3 covers 16 residues. Deletions cut 4 bases from V and 4 bases from J, with 19 bases between. CDR3 protein: CASSSDAWRGFTEAFF. For the CDR3, the DNA is TGTGCCAGCAGCTCGGACGCTTGGAGGGGTTTCACTGAAGCTTTCTTT.

V and J are TRBV5-8 and TRBJ1-2; no reliable D call. Germline CDR1 SGHTS, CDR2 YDEGEE. Trimming removed 4 bases from V and 5 bases from J, with 9 bases in between. This CDR3 contains 12 residues. The CDR3 region has the DNA TGTGCCAGCAGCGTTGTGTATTATGGCTACACCTTC. Translating gives CASSVVYYGYTF. Complete variable domain (other parts from reference TRBV5-8 and TRBJ1-2): EAGVTQSPTHLIKTRGQQATLRCSPISGHTSVYWYQQALGLGLQFLLWYDEGEERNRGNFPPRFSGRQFPNYSSELNVNALELEDSALYLCASSVVYYGYTFGSGTRLTVV.

This chain connects TRBV5-1 to TRBJ1-2, with a weak D call TRBD1 (6 bases). V was trimmed by 2 bases and J by 7 bases, leaving 12 bases between them. This CDR3 has 13 residues. Germline V gene data show CDR1 as SGHRS and CDR2 as YFSETQ. The CDR3 loop reads CASSFGGGVGYTF. The CDR3 coding sequence is TGCGCCAGCAGCTTTGGAGGGGGAGTTGGCTACACCTTC.

This rearrangement joins TRBV5-4 to TRBJ2-1; D is unresolved. Trimming cost V 0 bases and J 6 bases, with 10 bases left between them. Germline V gene data show CDR1 as SGHNT and CDR2 as YYREEE (reference sequence). This CDR3 has 14 residues. For the CDR3, the DNA is TGTGCCAGCAGCTTGGGTTGGGTTAGCAATGAGCAGTTCTTC. Its translation is CASSLGWVSNEQFF.